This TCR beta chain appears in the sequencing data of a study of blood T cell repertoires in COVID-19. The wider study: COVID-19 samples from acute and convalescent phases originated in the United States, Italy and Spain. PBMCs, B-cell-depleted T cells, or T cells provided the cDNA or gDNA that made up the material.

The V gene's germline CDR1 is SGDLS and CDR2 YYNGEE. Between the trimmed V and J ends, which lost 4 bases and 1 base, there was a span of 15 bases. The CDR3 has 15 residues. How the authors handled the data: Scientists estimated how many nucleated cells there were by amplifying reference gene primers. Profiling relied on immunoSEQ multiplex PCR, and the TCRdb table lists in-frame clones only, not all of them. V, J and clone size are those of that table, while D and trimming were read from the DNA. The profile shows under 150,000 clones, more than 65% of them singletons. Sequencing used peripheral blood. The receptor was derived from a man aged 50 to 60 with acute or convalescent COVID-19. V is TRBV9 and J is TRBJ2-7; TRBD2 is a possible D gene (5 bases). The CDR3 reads CASSPGEGSSYEQYF. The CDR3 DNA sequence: TGTGCCAGCAGCCCCGGGGAAGGCAGTTCCTACGAGCAGTACTTC. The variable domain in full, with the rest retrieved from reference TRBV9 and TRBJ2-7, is DSGVTQTPKHLITATGQRVTLRCSPRSGDLSVYWYQQSLDQGLQFLIQYYNGEERAKGNILERFSAQQFPDLHSELNLSSLELGDSALYFCASSPGEGSSYEQYFGPGTRLTVT.